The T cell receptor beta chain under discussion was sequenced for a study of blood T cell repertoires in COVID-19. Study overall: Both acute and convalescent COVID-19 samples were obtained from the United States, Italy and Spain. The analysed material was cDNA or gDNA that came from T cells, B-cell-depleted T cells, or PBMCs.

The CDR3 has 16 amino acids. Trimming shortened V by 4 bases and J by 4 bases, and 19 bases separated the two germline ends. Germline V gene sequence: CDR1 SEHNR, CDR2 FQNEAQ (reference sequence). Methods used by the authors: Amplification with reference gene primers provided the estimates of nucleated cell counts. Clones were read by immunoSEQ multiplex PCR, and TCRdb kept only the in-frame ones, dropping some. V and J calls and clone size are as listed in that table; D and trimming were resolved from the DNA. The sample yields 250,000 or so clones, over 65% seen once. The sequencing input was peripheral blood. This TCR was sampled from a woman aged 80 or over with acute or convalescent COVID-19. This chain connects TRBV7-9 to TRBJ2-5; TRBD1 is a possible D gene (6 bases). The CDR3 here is CASSSLGWGPRETQYF. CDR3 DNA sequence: TGTGCCAGCAGCTCCCTCGGGTGGGGGCCAAGAGAGACCCAGTACTTC.